This TCR beta chain originates from a study of blood T cell repertoires in COVID-19 (TCRdb year 2020). With regard to the full study: The collaborator samples originated in the United States, Italy and Spain and spanned the acute and convalescent phases of COVID-19. The prospective study material was composed of cDNA or gDNA derived from T cells, B-cell-depleted T cells, or PBMCs. Subjects who had been exposed to COVID-19, were actively infected with it, or had recovered from it provided the deeply sampled blood TCRbeta repertoires that made up the dataset. The repertoires were released in a freely available public database meant as a resource for research on the immune response to SARS-CoV-2. Samples were obtained from the ongoing ImmuneRACE study (first 160 participants) and from over 1,000 subjects provided by 6 global collaborators. Sample metadata almost always included a de-identified subject ID, COVID-19 status, age in years and sex. HLA class I and class II types, where available, came from metadata supplied by the sample provider rather than from assay-based typing.

On this clone itself: There is no known antigen for this receptor. Base qualities are not provided; no much larger clone lies one nucleotide away.

Participants in the prospective study were enrolled through a virtual design, were aged roughly 18 to 100 years, and lived in under 25 United States geographic areas. In the prospective study, participants were assigned to cohorts based on the clinical history participants reported in a screening survey and a study questionnaire. In the prospective study, mobile phlebotomists collected whole blood, serum and a nasopharyngeal or oropharyngeal swab from each participant. Over a roughly 2-month period, participants in the prospective study had the option of providing additional blood draws and questionnaires. Before DNA extraction, blood samples from the prospective study were shipped at room temperature or frozen. What the work shows at the level of the full study, not this receptor alone: The quantity of clinical and demographic metadata differed by source and by participant and was supplied without curation.

CDR1 and CDR2 are drawn from the germline V gene (reference sequence): GTSNPN, SVGIG. Cut back by 0 bases and 5 bases, the V and J ends lie 13 bases apart. The CDR3, cysteine through phenylalanine, is 14 amino acids long. The DNA shown is the 42-base CDR3, in frame from base 1. TCRbeta CDR3 regions were amplified from genomic DNA by means of the immunoSEQ Assay, a bias-controlled multiplex PCR. The original methods were these. Nucleated cell counts per sample were estimated from amplification of reference gene primers within the assay. To quantify the absolute abundance of each unique TCRbeta CDR3 rearrangement, sequence reads were collapsed and filtered. Productive Simpson clonality was computed per sample as the square root of Simpson's diversity index over productive rearrangements. The clones in this table, taken by TCRdb from immuneACCESS, are in-frame only. Not every clone is retained; where verified, under half of the shortfall comes from an unresolved V gene, and the cause of the rest is unknown. V and J calls plus clone size are reproduced from that table; the DNA served to infer D and trimming. For this sample there are around 450,000 clones; nearly 90% appear just once. Over 1.5% of the sample lies in the top ten.

This sequence uses TRBV30 and TRBJ1-2, and possibly TRBD1, on 6 matching bases. The TCR originated in a woman between 18 and 29 years old with acute COVID-19. Sequenced input: PBMCs or T cells enriched from blood (not recorded which). CDR3 loop: CAWSVPPGAYGYTF. The nucleotides read TGTGCCTGGAGTGTACCGCCAGGGGCTTATGGCTACACCTTC.